Ten or more counts support the clone carrying this T cell receptor beta chain. Its cognate antigen is unknown. The V end lost 5 bases, the J end lost 3 bases, and 13 bases lay between the germline ends. Germline lookup yields CDR1 SGHTA and CDR2 FQGNSA. The CDR3 is made up of 15 amino acids. Breast cancer patients provided tissue from their axillary draining lymph nodes. Each CDR3 protein is one row after TCRdb ran MiXCR on the multiplex PCR reads. The table includes 100,000 or so distinct CDR3 sequences, less than 25% detected once. These data come from a study of breast tumors, draining lymph nodes, adjacent tissues. Study-wide points: Luminal-like breast cancer showed significantly greater tumor-nontumor repertoire similarity than basal-like breast cancer did. Most tumor T cells seemingly derive from lymph node, then expand in tumor. Tumor repertoires ranked between lymph nodes and nontumor tissue in diversity, with V and J gene preferences.

The chain is built from TRBV7-2 and TRBJ1-4, with TRBD1 as a possible D gene (5 bases). The receptor comes from a female donor with breast cancer. Some clones in this sample may be carry-over from other donors' samples. Sequencing used axillary lymph node tissue. CDR3 sequence (DNA): TGTGCCAGCAGCCCCCGGGGCCCCTCTAATGAAAAACTGTTTTTT. This encodes CASSPRGPSNEKLFF. Filled out from reference TRBV7-2 and TRBJ1-4, the complete variable domain reads GAGVSQSPSNKVTEKGKDVELRCDPISGHTALYWYRQSLGQGLEFLIYFQGNSAPDKSGLPSDRFSAERTGGSVSTLTIQRTQQEDSAVYLCASSPRGPSNEKLFFGSGTQLSVL.